What follows are 30 T cell receptor beta chains derived from one specimen sequenced in a study of cytomegalovirus exposure and HLA in healthy donors (dated by TCRdb to between 2016 and 2019). Library generation was performed with the immunoSEQ multiplex PCR assay. The multiplex PCR relied on a mix of 60 forward primers for TCR Vbeta segments and 13 reverse primers for TCR Jbeta segments. The immuneACCESS repertoire file appears here via TCRdb, limited to in-frame rearrangements. These files lack a portion of the clones; in checked studies, under half of the deficit traces to unresolved V genes, and the cause of the others is not known. This sample has some 110,000 clones in its table, and 70% of those were observed once. The ten largest clonotypes hold 8.5% to 9.5% of the sample. The sample was PBMCs. The receptors here all came from a man aged 25-45 years in good health and CMV-seropositive.

The chain couples TRBV5-1 to TRBJ2-3; weak D call: TRBD2 (5 bases). In germline, CDR1 is SGHRS, CDR2 YFSETQ. This CDR3 is 13 amino acids long. V was clipped by 2 bases and J by 2 bases, with 6 bases between them. CDR3 nucleotides: TGCGCCAGCAGCTTCGGGGTCACAGATACGCAGTATTTT. Encoded protein: CASSFGVTDTQYF.

V is TRBV7-2 and J is TRBJ1-2; 8 bases agree with TRBD1. The junction had 11 bases not matched to a gene; V was cut back by 3 bases and J by 8 bases. Germline V gene lookup returns CDR1 SGHTA and CDR2 FQGNSA. This CDR3 comprises 15 residues. DNA for the CDR3: TGTGCCAGCAGCTTTAGAGACAGGGGTGAGGGCGGCTACACCTTC. It specifies CASSFRDRGEGGYTF.

This clone was seen a few times. The chain uses TRBV7-8 and TRBJ1-1; 10 nucleotides agree with TRBD1. The CDR3 has 17 residues. Germline V gives CDR1 SGHVS, CDR2 FQNEAQ. V lost 4 bases, J lost 3 bases, and 11 bases stayed unmatched. As DNA, the CDR3 is TGTGCCAGCAGCTCCGGACAGGGGGTGAGCGCCTACACTGAAGCTTTCTTT. Its protein is CASSSGQGVSAYTEAFF.

This chain uses TRBV6-6 with TRBJ1-1; D is possibly TRBD1 (5 bases). V dropped 4 bases and J dropped 11 bases, with 11 bases sitting between them. The germline V gene has CDR1 MNHNY and CDR2 SVGAGI (reference sequence). The CDR3 contains 11 residues. CDR3: CASSSQGPAFF. The CDR3 nucleotides read TGTGCCAGCAGTTCCCAGGGTCCCGCTTTCTTT.

The V and J genes are TRBV10-3 and TRBJ2-3; the match to TRBD1 covers 9 bases. Germline V CDR1 and CDR2: ENHRY, SYGVKD. CDR3 length: 15 amino acids. The trim removed 8 bases at V and 0 bases at J, leaving 6 bases unmatched. CDR3 coding DNA: TGTGCCATCGGACAGGGGTCAACTAGCACAGATACGCAGTATTTT. Translated, it gives CAIGQGSTSTDTQYF.

This chain links TRBV19 with TRBJ1-4; D is unresolved. The V end was cut by 5 bases, the J end by 0 bases, with 7 bases between. CDR3 length equals 14 residues. CDR1 and CDR2 from the germline V gene are LNHDA and SQIVND (reference sequence). CDR3 in DNA: TGTGCCAGTAGTCCCGGTGCAACTAATGAAAAACTGTTTTTT. Translated, it gives CASSPGATNEKLFF.

The chain links TRBV30 to TRBJ1-1; TRBD1 agrees at 8 bases. V was clipped by 0 bases and J by 6 bases; unmatched bases: 18. Germline V gene lookup returns CDR1 GTSNPN and CDR2 SVGIG (reference sequence). The CDR3 length is 18 residues. The CDR3 loop is CAWSVAMFRGRGEAEAFF. CDR3 bases: TGTGCCTGGAGTGTCGCGATGTTCAGGGGGCGTGGAGAAGCTGAAGCTTTCTTT.

V and J are TRBV5-4 and TRBJ2-7, with TRBD1 as a possible D gene (6 bases). V was cut by 5 bases and J by 1 base, with 19 bases left in between. Germline assignment: CDR1 SGHNT and CDR2 YYREEE (reference sequence). This CDR3 comprises 16 residues. This CDR3 reads CASSLRGVTGSYEQYF. The CDR3 DNA follows: TGTGCCAGCAGTCTTCGAGGGGTGACAGGATCCTACGAGCAGTACTTC.

This clone came up once. Written as DNA, the CDR3 is TGTGCCAGCAGCCCAGGGGACTACGGGATCACAGATACGCAGTATTTT. Amino acids: CASSPGDYGITDTQYF. The rearrangement uses TRBV11-3 and TRBJ2-3; a possible D gene is TRBD2 (7 bases). V was clipped by 5 bases and J by 2 bases, with 17 bases between them. CDR3 length: 16 residues. Per the germline V gene, CDR1 is SGHNT and CDR2 is YENEEA.

V and J are TRBV29-1 and TRBJ1-1; D gene ambiguous. The CDR3 sequence is 15 residues long. Trimming stripped 5 bases from V and 2 bases from J, with 18 bases between. From germline, CDR1 is SQVTM and CDR2 ANQGSEA. The DNA of the CDR3 is TGCAGCGTTAAGCTGACGAGCAGCGTTAACACTGAAGCTTTCTTT. Its protein is CSVKLTSSVNTEAFF.

V is TRBV21-1 and J is TRBJ1-5; the table gives TRBD1 as D, unverified against the DNA. TRBV21-1 is deemed a pseudogene. The CDR3 length is 17 residues. CDR3 region: CASSKAGQGISNQPQHF. CDR3 coding DNA: TGTGCCAGCAGCAAAGCCGGACAGGGGATAAGCAATCAGCCCCAGCATTTT.

The rearrangement joins TRBV7-9 to TRBJ1-4; a weak D match, TRBD1 (6 bases). The germline gives CDR1 SEHNR, CDR2 FQNEAQ (reference sequence). V was trimmed by 5 bases and J by 0 bases, leaving 22 bases between them. The CDR3 covers 19 residues. CDR3 in amino acids: CASSPNRITGWATNEKLFF. The CDR3 DNA follows: TGTGCCAGCAGCCCCAACCGGATAACAGGGTGGGCAACTAATGAAAAACTGTTTTTT.

This chain uses TRBV28 with TRBJ2-1; D unclear. This CDR3 is built from 16 residues. In germline, CDR1 is MDHEN, CDR2 SYDVKM. V shed 3 bases and J shed 4 bases, with 16 bases lying between them. The CDR3 loop reads CASSFDVRTGYNEQFF. CDR3 coding DNA: TGTGCCAGCAGTTTCGACGTCCGAACGGGTTACAATGAGCAGTTCTTC.

CDR3 in DNA: TGCGCCAGCAGCTTGGGGGCAGCTAACTATGGCTACACCTTC. Amino acids: CASSLGAANYGYTF. This chain connects TRBV5-1 to TRBJ1-2; no clear D. Germline loops: CDR1 SGHRS, CDR2 YFSETQ. There are 14 residues in the CDR3. V lost 0 bases, J lost 0 bases, and 6 bases lay in between.

V gene TRBV6-1 combines with J gene TRBJ2-2, with a weak D call TRBD2 (6 bases). V was clipped by 0 bases and J by 10 bases, with 15 bases between them. The CDR3 is 15 amino acids. Germline V gene lookup returns CDR1 MNHNS and CDR2 SASEGT. The CDR3 is CASSEAQTSRKELFF. The CDR3 DNA is TGTGCCAGCAGTGAAGCGCAAACTAGCAGGAAGGAGCTGTTTTTT.

The CDR3: CASSSIDTEAFF. The CDR3 coding sequence is TGTGCCAGCTCCTCCATAGACACTGAAGCTTTCTTT. The chain links TRBV18 to TRBJ1-1; no clear D gene. Germline values: CDR1 KGHSH, CDR2 LQKENI. V was trimmed by 6 bases and J by 3 bases, leaving 8 bases between them. The CDR3 runs to 12 residues.

This clone was seen only a few times. The V and J genes are TRBV11-2 and TRBJ1-6; D is perhaps TRBD1 (5 bases). Germline loops: CDR1 SGHAT, CDR2 FQNNGV. The CDR3 runs to 13 residues. V lost 0 bases to trimming and J lost 10 bases, with 7 bases between them. Here the CDR3 reads CASSLEPGSPLHF. Here the CDR3 DNA reads TGTGCCAGCAGCTTAGAGCCAGGGTCACCCCTCCACTTT.

This chain links TRBV9 with TRBJ2-7, with 10 positions matching TRBD1. After removal of 4 bases from V and 2 bases from J, the junction contained 6 bases not matched to a gene. This CDR3 comprises 15 residues. Germline assignment: CDR1 SGDLS and CDR2 YYNGEE. Here the CDR3 reads CASSPWDRGTYEQYF. The CDR3 nucleotides read TGTGCCAGCAGCCCGTGGGACAGGGGCACCTACGAGCAGTACTTC. The full variable domain, its missing parts supplied by reference TRBV9 and TRBJ2-7, is DSGVTQTPKHLITATGQRVTLRCSPRSGDLSVYWYQQSLDQGLQFLIQYYNGEERAKGNILERFSAQQFPDLHSELNLSSLELGDSALYFCASSPWDRGTYEQYFGPGTRLTVT.

This chain joins TRBV27 and TRBJ1-5, with D uncertain. Trimming cost V 3 bases and J 4 bases, with 4 bases left between them. Germline V gene lookup returns CDR1 MNHEY and CDR2 SMNVEV (reference sequence). This CDR3 region has 12 residues. CDR3 DNA sequence: TGTGCCAGCAGTTTCTATAATCAGCCCCAGCATTTT. Its translation: CASSFYNQPQHF.

This clone was seen a few times. The chain carries TRBV7-3 and TRBJ1-1; unclear D gene. Germline V gene data show CDR1 as SGHTA and CDR2 as FQGTGA. V lost 5 bases, J lost 6 bases, and 10 bases lay in between. The CDR3 is made up of 12 amino acids. CDR3 region: CASSGGGSEAFF. The CDR3 region has the DNA TGTGCCAGCAGCGGAGGAGGGTCTGAAGCTTTCTTT.

The V and J genes are TRBV30 and TRBJ1-2, with TRBD1 matching over 9 bases. The germline CDR1 and CDR2 sequences are GTSNPN and SVGIG (reference sequence). The CDR3 totals 11 residues. V lost 8 bases and J lost 5; bases outside the gene matches: 3. CDR3 sequence (DNA): TGTGCCGGGGGACAGGGTTATGGCTACACCTTC. It yields the protein CAGGQGYGYTF.

The chain couples TRBV5-6 to TRBJ2-7; tentatively, D is TRBD1 (6 bases). The CDR3 loop spans 14 amino acids. V gave up 3 bases and J gave up 7 bases, with 17 bases separating them. The V gene's germline CDR1 is SGHDT and CDR2 YYEEEE. The CDR3 DNA is TGTGCCAGCAGCTACCAGACAGGCACGGTGGAGCAGTACTTC. It specifies CASSYQTGTVEQYF.

This clone was recorded a few times. V is TRBV5-4 and J is TRBJ1-3; D is possibly TRBD1 (6 bases). This CDR3 region has 17 residues. V dropped 0 bases and J dropped 0 bases, with 13 bases sitting between them. Looked up from germline, CDR1 is SGHNT and CDR2 is YYREEE (reference sequence). The CDR3, as DNA: TGTGCCAGCAGCTTGGACCTATCACAGGGCTCTGGAAACACCATATATTTT. Residues: CASSLDLSQGSGNTIYF.

The V call is TRBV4-2, the J call TRBJ1-3; D remains ambiguous. CDR1 is LGHNA and CDR2 is YNFKEQ in the germline V gene. This CDR3 is 15 amino acids long. The germline V and J ends were trimmed by 0 bases and 0 bases, with 6 bases remaining between them. The CDR3 protein is CASSQDRGSGNTIYF. CDR3 bases: TGTGCCAGCAGCCAAGACAGAGGCTCTGGAAACACCATATATTTT.

This clone was observed once. This chain's CDR3 is CASRTGLAGALSYNEQFF. CDR3 nucleotide sequence: TGCGCCAGCAGGACGGGACTAGCGGGGGCCCTCTCCTACAATGAGCAGTTCTTC. J is TRBJ2-1 and V is TRBV5-1; 14 bases match TRBD2. Trimming cost V 5 bases and J 0 bases; bases outside gene matches: 7. The CDR3 runs to 18 residues. Germline V CDR1 and CDR2: SGHRS, YFSETQ. Full variable domain (missing parts from reference TRBV5-1 and TRBJ2-1): KAGVTQTPRYLIKTRGQQVTLSCSPISGHRSVSWYQQTPGQGLQFLFEYFSETQRNKGNFPGRFSGRQFSNSRSEMNVSTLELGDSALYLCASRTGLAGALSYNEQFFGPGTRLTVL.

This clone was seen a few times. The CDR3 spells CASSLQARADHGYTF. The CDR3 nucleotides are TGTGCCAGCAGTTTACAGGCGCGGGCGGACCACGGCTACACCTTC. V is TRBV27 and J is TRBJ1-2; D gene ambiguous. V lost 2 bases to trimming and J lost 8 bases, with 18 bases between them. Per the germline V gene, CDR1 is MNHEY and CDR2 is SMNVEV (reference sequence). The CDR3 extends over 15 amino acids.

The chain combines TRBV2 with TRBJ1-4, with D tentatively TRBD1 (6 bases). Trimming pared 3 bases from V and 0 bases from J, leaving 14 bases between. Germline lookup yields CDR1 SNHLY and CDR2 FYNNEI. The CDR3 is 17 residues long. CDR3 amino acids: CASSEDRPHATNEKLFF. As DNA, the CDR3 is TGTGCCAGCAGTGAGGACAGACCCCACGCAACTAATGAAAAACTGTTTTTT.

This clone showed up just a few times. V gene TRBV28 combines with J gene TRBJ2-5, with TRBD1 matching 8 bases. V was pared by 6 bases and J by 4 bases, with 7 bases of the junction left unmatched. CDR3 size: 14 residues. The V gene's germline CDR1 is MDHEN and CDR2 SYDVKM. The CDR3 protein is CASSKRDRGETQYF. The CDR3 DNA reads TGTGCCAGCAGCAAAAGAGACAGGGGAGAGACCCAGTACTTC.

The genes are TRBV28 and TRBJ2-7, with 9 bases lining up with TRBD2. Looked up from germline, CDR1 is MDHEN and CDR2 is SYDVKM. The CDR3 length is 16 residues. J gave up 0 bases and V 11 bases, and 14 bases lay outside the gene matches. The CDR3 nucleotides read TGTGCCGCGAAGGCTAGCGGGGACCTGAGCTCCTACGAGCAGTACGTC. Its translation: CAAKASGDLSSYEQYV.

The rearrangement links TRBV18 to TRBJ2-5; 7 bases are shared with TRBD1. Looked up from germline, CDR1 is KGHSH and CDR2 is LQKENI. The V segment lost 3 bases and the J segment 2 bases; nucleotides outside the gene matches: 3. This CDR3 contains 14 residues. DNA of the CDR3: TGTGCCAGCTCACCCGACAGGGAGCAAGAGACCCAGTACTTC. Protein: CASSPDREQETQYF. The whole variable domain, filled in from reference TRBV18 and TRBJ2-5, reads NAGVMQNPRHLVRRRGQEARLRCSPMKGHSHVYWYRQLPEEGLKFMVYLQKENIIDESGMPKERFSAEFPKEGPSILRIQQVVRGDSAAYFCASSPDREQETQYFGPGTRLLVL.